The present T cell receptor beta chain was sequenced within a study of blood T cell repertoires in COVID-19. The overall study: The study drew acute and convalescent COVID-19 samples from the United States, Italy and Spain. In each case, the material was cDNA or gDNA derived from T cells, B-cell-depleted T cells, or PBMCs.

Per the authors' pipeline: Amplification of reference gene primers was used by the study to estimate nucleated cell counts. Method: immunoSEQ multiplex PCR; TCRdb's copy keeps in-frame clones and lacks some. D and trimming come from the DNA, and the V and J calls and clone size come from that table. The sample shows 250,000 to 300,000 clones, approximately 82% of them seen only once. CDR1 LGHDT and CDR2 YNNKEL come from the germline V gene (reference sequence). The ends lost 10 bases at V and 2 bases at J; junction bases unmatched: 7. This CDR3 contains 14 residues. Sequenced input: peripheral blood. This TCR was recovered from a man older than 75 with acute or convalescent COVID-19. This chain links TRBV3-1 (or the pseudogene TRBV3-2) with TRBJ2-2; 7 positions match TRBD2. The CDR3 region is CATRTGGNTGELFF. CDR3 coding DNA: TGTGCCACCCGCACGGGGGGTAACACCGGGGAGCTGTTTTTT.